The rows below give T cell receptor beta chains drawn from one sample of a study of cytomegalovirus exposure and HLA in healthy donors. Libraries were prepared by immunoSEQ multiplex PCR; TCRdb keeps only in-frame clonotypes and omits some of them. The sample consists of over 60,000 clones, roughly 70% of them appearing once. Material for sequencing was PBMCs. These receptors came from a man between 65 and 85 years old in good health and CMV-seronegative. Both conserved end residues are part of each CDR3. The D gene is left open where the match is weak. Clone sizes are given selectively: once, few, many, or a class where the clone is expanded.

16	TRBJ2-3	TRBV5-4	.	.	TGTGCCAGCAGCTTGAAGGTGGGGGCTAGCACAGATACGCAGTATTTT	CASSLKVGASTDTQYF
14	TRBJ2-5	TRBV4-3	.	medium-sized	TGCGCCAGCAGCCAAGATCGGAGTGGGGAGACCCAGTACTTC	CASSQDRSGETQYF
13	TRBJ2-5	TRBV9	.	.	TGTGCCAGCAGCCAACATGGCGGGGAGACCCAGTACTTC	CASSQHGGETQYF
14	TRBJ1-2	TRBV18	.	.	TGTGCCAGCTCACCATTAGGGGCGAACTATGGCTACACCTTC	CASSPLGANYGYTF
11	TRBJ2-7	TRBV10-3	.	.	TGTGCCATCAGGGCAGGGTACGAGCAGTACTTC	CAIRAGYEQYF
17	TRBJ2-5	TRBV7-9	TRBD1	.	TGTTCCAGCAGCCCAGGGCGAAGGGGGCGCGGGTTCGAGACCCAGTACTTC	CSSSPGRRGRGFETQYF
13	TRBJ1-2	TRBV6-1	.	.	TGTGCCAGCAGTGAAGGGCAGAACTATGGCTACACCTTC	CASSEGQNYGYTF
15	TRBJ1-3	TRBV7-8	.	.	TGTGCCAGCAGCTTAACGCAGGGGCGGGCAAACACCATATATTTT	CASSLTQGRANTIYF
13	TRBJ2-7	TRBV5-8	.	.	TGTGCCAGCAGCTTGTACAACTCCTACGAGCAGTACTTC	CASSLYNSYEQYF
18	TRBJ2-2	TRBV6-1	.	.	TGTGCCAGCAGTGAAAACCGCTGGGGCAGGGTAAAGACCGGGGAGCTGTTTTTT	CASSENRWGRVKTGELFF
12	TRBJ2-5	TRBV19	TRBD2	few	TGTGCCACAAGGGACTATCAAGAGACCCAGTACTTC	CATRDYQETQYF
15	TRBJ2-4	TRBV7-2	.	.	TGTGCCAGCAGCTTAAGCATGGTAGCCAAAAACATTCAGTACTTC	CASSLSMVAKNIQYF
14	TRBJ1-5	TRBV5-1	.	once	TGCGCCAGCAGCTTAGGGAGGGACGATCAGCCCCAGCATTTT	CASSLGRDDQPQHF
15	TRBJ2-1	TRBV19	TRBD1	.	TGTGCCAGTAGTATATTGGGACAGGGCAAAAATGAGCAGTTCTTC	CASSILGQGKNEQFF
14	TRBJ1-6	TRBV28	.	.	TGTGCCACAGCTATACAGGGTTATAATTCACCCCTCCACTTT	CATAIQGYNSPLHF
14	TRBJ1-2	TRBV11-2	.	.	TGTGCCAGCAGCTTAGTAGGGACTGCGGCTGGCTACACCTTC	CASSLVGTAAGYTF
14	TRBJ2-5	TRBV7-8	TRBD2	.	TGTGCCAGCAGCCGACTAGCGCCCCAAGAGACCCAGTACTTC	CASSRLAPQETQYF
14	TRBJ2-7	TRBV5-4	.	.	TGTGCCAGCAGCTTGGTGGGGAGCTCCTACGAGCAGTACTTC	CASSLVGSSYEQYF
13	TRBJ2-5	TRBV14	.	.	TGTGCCAGCAGCCAAGATCCTTTAGAGACCCAGTACTTC	CASSQDPLETQYF
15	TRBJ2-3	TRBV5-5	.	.	TGTGCCAGCAGCTTGGATCTAACTAGCACAGATACGCAGTATTTT	CASSLDLTSTDTQYF
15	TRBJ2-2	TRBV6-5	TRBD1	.	TGTGCCAGCAGTCACGGACAGGCGGTCACCGGGGAGCTGTTTTTT	CASSHGQAVTGELFF
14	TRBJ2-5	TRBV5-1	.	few	TGCGCCAGCAGCCCAGGACGGGGACAAGAGACCCAGTACTTC	CASSPGRGQETQYF
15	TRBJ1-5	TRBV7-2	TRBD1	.	TGTGCCAGCAGCCCCCGGACAGGGTCCGGGCAGCCCCAGCATTTT	CASSPRTGSGQPQHF
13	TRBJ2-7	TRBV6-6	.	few	TGTGCCAGCAGTCTCGGACAAACCTACGAGCAGTACTTC	CASSLGQTYEQYF
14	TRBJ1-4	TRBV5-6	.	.	TGTGCCACCAGATCGTGGGGCAGCGAGGAAAAACTGTTTTTT	CATRSWGSEEKLFF
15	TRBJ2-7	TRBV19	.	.	TGTGCCACCAAGGAGAGTGGGAGAGGGACCTACGAGCAGTACTTC	CATKESGRGTYEQYF
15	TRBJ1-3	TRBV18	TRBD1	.	TGTGCCAGCTCATTTGACAGGGACTCTGGAAACACCATATATTTT	CASSFDRDSGNTIYF
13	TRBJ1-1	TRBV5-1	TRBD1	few	TGCGCCAGCAGCTCAGGACAGGGCACTGAAGCTTTCTTT	CASSSGQGTEAFF
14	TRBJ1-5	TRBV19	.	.	TGTGCCAGTAGTATAGTCCAGGGAGGTCAGCCCCAGCATTTT	CASSIVQGGQPQHF
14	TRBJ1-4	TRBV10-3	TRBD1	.	TGTGCCATCAGCGCCGAGGGGGCACGGGAAAAACTGTTTTTT	CAISAEGAREKLFF
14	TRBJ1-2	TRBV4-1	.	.	TGCGCCAGCAGCCTCGAGCCAGGGGCATATGGCTACACCTTC	CASSLEPGAYGYTF
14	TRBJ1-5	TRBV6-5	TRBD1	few	TGTGCCAGCAGCGCCGGGACAGGGCATCAGCCCCAGCATTTT	CASSAGTGHQPQHF
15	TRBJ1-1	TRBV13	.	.	TGTGCCAGCAGCGAGGGCGACCAACTGAACACTGAAGCTTTCTTT	CASSEGDQLNTEAFF
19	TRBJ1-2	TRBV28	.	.	TGTGCCAGCAAAAACCCAAGGTTATCCCGATGGGCCACTAACTATGGCTACACCTTC	CASKNPRLSRWATNYGYTF
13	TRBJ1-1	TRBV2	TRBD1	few	TGTGCCAGCAGGGGACAGGGAAGCACTGAAGCTTTCTTT	CASRGQGSTEAFF
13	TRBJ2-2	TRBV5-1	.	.	TGCGCCAGCAGCTTGGTCAGCACCGGGGAGCTGTTTTTT	CASSLVSTGELFF
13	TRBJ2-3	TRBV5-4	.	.	TGTGCCAGCAGCGTGAAGGGGCCCCCGGCGCAGTATTTT	CASSVKGPPAQYF
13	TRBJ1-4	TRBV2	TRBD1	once	TGTGCCAGCACCCGGGACAGCCATGAAAAACTGTTTTTT	CASTRDSHEKLFF
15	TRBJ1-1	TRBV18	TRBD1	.	TGTGCCAGCTCACCCGCAAGGACAGGGGGTCCTGAAGCTTTCTTT	CASSPARTGGPEAFF
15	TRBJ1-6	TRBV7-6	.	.	TGTGCCAGCAGCTTAGGGACTGGGCATAATTCACCCCTCCACTTT	CASSLGTGHNSPLHF
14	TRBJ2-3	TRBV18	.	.	TGTGCCAGCTCACCAAGAGACAGAGCAGATACGCAGTATTTT	CASSPRDRADTQYF
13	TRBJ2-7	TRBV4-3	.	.	TGCGCCAGCAGCCAACGCTCAGGATCAGAGCAGTACTTC	CASSQRSGSEQYF
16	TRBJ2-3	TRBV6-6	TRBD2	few	TGTGCCAGCAGTTACGGGGCTAGCGGGGCCTCGAATACGCAGTATTTT	CASSYGASGASNTQYF
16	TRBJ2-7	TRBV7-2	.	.	TGTGCCAGCAGCTTAGCAGGAGGGGTAGTGGCCTACGAGCAGTACTTC	CASSLAGGVVAYEQYF
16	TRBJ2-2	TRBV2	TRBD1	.	TGTGCCAGCAGTGTTTCAGGGGGCCTAAACACCGGGGAGCTGTTTTTT	CASSVSGGLNTGELFF
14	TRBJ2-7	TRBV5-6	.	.	TGTGCCAGCAGCTCCGGTGGGAGCTCCTACGAGCAGTACTTC	CASSSGGSSYEQYF
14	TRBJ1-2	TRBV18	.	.	TGTGCCAGCTCCCAAGAGGACAGTTTGGGCGGCTACACCTTC	CASSQEDSLGGYTF
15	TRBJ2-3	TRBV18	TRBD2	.	TGTGCCAGCTACCGGAGCGGGGCAGGCACAGATACGCAGTATTTT	CASYRSGAGTDTQYF
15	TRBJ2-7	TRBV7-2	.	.	TGTGCCAGCAGCATCGGGGAGGCTGACTCCTACGAGCAGCACTTC	CASSIGEADSYEQHF
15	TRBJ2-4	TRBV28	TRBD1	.	TGTGCCAGCAGTCGCTTGACCGGACAGGGCAACATTCAGTACTTC	CASSRLTGQGNIQYF
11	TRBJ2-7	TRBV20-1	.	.	TGCAGTGCTAGAAGCGGCTACGAGCAGTACTTC	CSARSGYEQYF
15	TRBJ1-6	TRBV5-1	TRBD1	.	TGCGCCAGCCAGGAGGGGGCAGTTGGTAATTCACCCCTCCACTTT	CASQEGAVGNSPLHF
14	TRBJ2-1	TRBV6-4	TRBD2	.	TGTGCCAGCAGAGCAGGACTAGCGGGAGATGAGCAGTTCTTC	CASRAGLAGDEQFF
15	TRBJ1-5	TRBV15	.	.	TGTGCCACCGGGTTGGGAACGGGGGACAATCAGCCCCAGCATTTT	CATGLGTGDNQPQHF
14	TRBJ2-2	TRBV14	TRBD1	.	TGTGCCAGCAGTGGACAGGGGTTCACCGGGGAGCTGTTTTTT	CASSGQGFTGELFF
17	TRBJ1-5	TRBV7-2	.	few	TGTGCCAGCAGCTTATTTGGTCGGGGGGCCGGTGGGCAGCCCCAGCATTTT	CASSLFGRGAGGQPQHF
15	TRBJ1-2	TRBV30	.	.	TGTGCCTGGGTACGAGAGACAGGAACTAACTATGGCTACACCTTC	CAWVRETGTNYGYTF
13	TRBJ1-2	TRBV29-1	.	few	TGCAGCGTTGAAGCGACAGCTAACTATGGCTACACCTTC	CSVEATANYGYTF
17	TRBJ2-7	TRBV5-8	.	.	TGTGCCAGCAGCAAAAAGGGCTGGCAGGGCAGACCCTACGAGCAGTACTTC	CASSKKGWQGRPYEQYF
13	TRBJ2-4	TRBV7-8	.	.	TGTGCCAGCAGCTTAACGGGAACGCACATTCAGTACTTC	CASSLTGTHIQYF